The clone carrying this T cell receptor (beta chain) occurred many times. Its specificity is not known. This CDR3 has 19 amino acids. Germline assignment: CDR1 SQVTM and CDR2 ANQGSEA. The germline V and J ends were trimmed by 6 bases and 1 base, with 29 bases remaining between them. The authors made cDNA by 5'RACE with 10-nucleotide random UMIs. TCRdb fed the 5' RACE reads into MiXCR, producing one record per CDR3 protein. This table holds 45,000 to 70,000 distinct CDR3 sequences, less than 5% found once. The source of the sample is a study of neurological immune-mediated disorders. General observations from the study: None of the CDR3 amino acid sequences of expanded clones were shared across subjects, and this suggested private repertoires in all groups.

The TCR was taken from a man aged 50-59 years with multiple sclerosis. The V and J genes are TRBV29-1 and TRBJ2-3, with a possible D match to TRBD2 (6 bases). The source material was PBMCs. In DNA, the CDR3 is TGCAGCGTCACGGGGGTTGCGTTAGGCGCTAACGGAGGCACAGATACGCAGTATTTT. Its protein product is CSVTGVALGANGGTDTQYF.